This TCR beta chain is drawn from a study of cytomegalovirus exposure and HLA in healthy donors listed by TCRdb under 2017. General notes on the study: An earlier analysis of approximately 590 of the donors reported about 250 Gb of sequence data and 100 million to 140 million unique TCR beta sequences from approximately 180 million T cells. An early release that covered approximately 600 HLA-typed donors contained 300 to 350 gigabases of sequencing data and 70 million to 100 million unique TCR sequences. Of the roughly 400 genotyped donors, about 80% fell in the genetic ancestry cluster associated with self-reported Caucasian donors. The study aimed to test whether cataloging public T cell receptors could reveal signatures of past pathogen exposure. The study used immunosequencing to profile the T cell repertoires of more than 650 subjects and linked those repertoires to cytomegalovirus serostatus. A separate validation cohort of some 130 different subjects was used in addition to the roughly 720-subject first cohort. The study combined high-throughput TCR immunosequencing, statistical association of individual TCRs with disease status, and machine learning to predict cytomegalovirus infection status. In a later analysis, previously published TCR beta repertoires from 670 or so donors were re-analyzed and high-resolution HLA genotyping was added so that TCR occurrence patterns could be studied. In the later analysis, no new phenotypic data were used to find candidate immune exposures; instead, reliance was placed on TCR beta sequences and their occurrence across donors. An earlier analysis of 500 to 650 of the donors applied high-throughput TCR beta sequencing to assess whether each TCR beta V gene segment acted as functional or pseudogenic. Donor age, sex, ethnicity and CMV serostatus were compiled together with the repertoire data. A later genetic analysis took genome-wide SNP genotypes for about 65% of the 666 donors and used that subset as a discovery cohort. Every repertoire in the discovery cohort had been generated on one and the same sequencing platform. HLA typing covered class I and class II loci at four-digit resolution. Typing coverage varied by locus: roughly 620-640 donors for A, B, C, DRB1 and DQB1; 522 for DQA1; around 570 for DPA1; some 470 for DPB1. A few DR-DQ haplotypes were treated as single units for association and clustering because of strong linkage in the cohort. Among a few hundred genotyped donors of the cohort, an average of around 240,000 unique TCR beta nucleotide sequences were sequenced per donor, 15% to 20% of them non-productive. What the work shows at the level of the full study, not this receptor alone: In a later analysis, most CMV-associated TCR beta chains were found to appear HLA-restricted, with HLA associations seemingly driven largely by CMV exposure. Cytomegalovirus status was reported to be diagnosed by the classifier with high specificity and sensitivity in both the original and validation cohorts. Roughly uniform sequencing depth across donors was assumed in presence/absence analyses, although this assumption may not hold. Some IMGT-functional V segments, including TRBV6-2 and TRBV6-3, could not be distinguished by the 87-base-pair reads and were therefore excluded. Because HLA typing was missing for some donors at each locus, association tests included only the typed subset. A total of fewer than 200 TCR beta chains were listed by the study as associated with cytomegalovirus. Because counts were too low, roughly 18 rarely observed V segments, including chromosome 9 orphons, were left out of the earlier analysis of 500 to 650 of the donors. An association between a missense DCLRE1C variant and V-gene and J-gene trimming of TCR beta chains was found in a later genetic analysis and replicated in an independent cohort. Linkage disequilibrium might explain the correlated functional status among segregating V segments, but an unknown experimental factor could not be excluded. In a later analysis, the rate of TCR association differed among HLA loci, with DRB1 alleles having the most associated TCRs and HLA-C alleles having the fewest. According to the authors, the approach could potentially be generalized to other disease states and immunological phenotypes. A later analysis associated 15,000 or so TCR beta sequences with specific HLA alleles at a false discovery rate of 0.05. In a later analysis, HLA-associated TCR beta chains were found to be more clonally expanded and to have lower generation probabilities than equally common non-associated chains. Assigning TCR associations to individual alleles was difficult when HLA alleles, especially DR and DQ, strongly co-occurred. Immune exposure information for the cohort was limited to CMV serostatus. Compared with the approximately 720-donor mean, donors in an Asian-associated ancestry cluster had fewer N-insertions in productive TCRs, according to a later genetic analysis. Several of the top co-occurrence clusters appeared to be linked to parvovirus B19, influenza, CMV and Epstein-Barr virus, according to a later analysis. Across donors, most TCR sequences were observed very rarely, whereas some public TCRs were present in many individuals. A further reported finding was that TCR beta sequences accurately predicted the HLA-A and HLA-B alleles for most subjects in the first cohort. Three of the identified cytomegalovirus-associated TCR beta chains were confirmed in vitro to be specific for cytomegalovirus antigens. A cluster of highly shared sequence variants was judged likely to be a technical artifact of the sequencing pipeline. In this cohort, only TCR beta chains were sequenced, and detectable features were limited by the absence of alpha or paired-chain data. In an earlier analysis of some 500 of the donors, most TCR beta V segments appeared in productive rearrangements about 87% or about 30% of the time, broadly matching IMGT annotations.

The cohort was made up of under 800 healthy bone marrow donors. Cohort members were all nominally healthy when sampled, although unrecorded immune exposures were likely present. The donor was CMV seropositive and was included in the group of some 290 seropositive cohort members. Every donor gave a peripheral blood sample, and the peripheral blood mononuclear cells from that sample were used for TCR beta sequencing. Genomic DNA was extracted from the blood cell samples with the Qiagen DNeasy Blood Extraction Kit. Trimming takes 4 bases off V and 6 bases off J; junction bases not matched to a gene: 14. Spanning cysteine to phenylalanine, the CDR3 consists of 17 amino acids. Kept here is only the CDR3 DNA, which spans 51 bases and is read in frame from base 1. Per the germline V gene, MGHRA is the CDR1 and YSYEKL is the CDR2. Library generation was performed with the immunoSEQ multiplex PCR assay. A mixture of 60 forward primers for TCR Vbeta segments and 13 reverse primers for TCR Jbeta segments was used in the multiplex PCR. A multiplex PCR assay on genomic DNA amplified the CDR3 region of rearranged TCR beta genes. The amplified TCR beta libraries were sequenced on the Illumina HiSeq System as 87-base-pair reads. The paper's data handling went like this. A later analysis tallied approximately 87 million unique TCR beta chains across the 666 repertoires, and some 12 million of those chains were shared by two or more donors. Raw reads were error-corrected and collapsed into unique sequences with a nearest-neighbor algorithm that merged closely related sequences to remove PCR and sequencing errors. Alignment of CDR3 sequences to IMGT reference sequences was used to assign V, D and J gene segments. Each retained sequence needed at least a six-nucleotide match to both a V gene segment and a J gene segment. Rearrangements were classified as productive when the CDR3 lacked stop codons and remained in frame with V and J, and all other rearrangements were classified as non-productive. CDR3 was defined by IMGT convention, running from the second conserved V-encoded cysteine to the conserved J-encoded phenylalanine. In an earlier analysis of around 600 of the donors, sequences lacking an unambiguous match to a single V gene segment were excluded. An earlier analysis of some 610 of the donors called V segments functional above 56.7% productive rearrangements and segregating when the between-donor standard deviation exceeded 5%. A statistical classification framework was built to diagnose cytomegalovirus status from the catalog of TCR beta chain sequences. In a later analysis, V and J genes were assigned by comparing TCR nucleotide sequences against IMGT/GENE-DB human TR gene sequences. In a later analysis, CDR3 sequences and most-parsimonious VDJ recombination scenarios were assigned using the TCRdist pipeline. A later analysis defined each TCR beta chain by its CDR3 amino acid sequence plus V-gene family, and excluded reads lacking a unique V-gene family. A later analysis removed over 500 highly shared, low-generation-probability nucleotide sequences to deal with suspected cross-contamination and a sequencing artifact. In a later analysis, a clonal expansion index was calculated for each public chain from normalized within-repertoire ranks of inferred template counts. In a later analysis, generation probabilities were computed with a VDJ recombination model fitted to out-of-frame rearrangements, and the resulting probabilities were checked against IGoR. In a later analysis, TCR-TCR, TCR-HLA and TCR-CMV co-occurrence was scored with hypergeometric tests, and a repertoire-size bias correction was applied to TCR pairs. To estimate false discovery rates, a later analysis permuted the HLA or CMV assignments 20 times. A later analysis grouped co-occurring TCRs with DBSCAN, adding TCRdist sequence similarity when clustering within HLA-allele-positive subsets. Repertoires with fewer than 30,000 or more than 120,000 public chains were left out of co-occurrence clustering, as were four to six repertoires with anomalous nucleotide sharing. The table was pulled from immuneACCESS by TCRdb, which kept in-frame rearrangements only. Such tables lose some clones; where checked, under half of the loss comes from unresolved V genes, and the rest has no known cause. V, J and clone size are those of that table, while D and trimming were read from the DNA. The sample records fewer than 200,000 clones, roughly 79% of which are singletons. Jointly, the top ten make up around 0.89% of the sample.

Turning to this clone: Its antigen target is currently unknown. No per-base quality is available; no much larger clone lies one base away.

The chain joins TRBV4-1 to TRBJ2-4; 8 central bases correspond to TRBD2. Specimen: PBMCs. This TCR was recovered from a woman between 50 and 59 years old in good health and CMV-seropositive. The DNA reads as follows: TGCGCCAGCAGCCCCGATCGGGGCGGGGGGACGGTAAACATTCAGTACTTC. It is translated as CASSPDRGGGTVNIQYF.